This T cell receptor (beta chain) was captured by sequencing in a study of T cell changes during pregnancy in multiple sclerosis. Sequenced by immunoSEQ multiplex PCR; TCRdb stores in-frame clones only, minus some. The sample yields 35,000 to 55,000 clones, roughly 90% seen once. CDR3 length: 15 amino acids. Germline-derived CDR1 and CDR2 are MGHDK and SYGVNS. The V gene lost 2 bases and the J gene lost 0 bases, with 10 bases spanning the gap. This sequence joins TRBV25-1 and TRBJ1-1; the D gene is possibly TRBD1 (6 bases). The material was peripheral blood, obtained in the second trimester of pregnancy. The sequence derives from a female donor in good health, enrolled as a control in a pregnancy study. The CDR3, as DNA: TGTGCCAGCAGTGAAACAGGGATGTTGAACACTGAAGCTTTCTTT. Translating gives CASSETGMLNTEAFF.